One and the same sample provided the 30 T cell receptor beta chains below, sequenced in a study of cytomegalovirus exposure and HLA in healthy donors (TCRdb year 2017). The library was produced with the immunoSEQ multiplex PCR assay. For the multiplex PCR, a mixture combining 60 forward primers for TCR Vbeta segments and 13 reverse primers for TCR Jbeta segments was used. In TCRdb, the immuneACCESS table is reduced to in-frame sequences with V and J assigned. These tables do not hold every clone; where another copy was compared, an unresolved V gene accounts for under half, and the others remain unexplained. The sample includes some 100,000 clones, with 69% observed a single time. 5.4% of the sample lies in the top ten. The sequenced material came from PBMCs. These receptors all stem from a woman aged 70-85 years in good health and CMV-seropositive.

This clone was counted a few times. CDR3 sequence: CAWSVVGSPYEQYF. The CDR3 DNA follows: TGTGCCTGGAGTGTGGTAGGGAGCCCCTACGAGCAGTACTTC. V is TRBV30 and J is TRBJ2-7; possibly TRBD2 for D (5 bases). The germline V gene encodes CDR1 GTSNPN and CDR2 SVGIG (reference sequence). Trimming stripped 0 bases from V and 2 bases from J, with 11 bases between. The CDR3 runs 14 residues.

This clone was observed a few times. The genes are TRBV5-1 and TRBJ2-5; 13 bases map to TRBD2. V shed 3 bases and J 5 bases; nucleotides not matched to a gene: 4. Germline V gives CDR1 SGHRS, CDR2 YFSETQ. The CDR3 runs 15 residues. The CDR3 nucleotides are TGCGCCAGCAGCTGGACTAGCGGGGGTTCGGAGACCCAGTACTTC. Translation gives CASSWTSGGSETQYF.

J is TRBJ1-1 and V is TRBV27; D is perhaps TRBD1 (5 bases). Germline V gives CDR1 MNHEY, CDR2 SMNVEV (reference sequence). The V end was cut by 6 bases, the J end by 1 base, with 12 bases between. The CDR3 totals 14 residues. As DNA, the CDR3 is TGTGCCAGCAGCGCCGGGACTCCGAACACTGAAGCTTTCTTT. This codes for CASSAGTPNTEAFF.

CDR3 DNA sequence: TGTGCCAGCAGTGATCCGGGACCCCAGCATTTT. Residues: CASSDPGPQHF. The rearrangement uses TRBV6-1 and TRBJ1-5, with no clear D. Trimming shortened V by 3 bases and J by 10 bases, and 7 bases separated the two germline ends. The CDR3 totals 11 residues. The germline CDR1 and CDR2 sequences are MNHNS and SASEGT.

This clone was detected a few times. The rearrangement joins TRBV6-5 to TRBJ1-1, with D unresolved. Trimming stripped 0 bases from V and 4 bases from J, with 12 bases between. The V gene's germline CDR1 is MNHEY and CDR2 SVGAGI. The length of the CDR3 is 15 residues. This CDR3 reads CASSYSGGKITEAFF. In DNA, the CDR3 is TGTGCCAGCAGTTACTCAGGAGGAAAGATCACTGAAGCTTTCTTT.

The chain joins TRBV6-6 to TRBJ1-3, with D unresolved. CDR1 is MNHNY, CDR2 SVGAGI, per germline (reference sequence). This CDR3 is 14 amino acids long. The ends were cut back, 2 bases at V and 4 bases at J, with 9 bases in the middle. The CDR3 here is CASSYEANGNTIYF. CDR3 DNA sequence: TGTGCCAGCAGTTACGAGGCAAACGGAAACACCATATATTTT.

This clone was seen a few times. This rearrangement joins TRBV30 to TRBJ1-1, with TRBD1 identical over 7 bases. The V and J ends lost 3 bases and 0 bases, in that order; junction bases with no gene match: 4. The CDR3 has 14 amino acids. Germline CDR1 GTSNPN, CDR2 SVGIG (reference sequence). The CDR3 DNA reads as TGTGCCTGGAGCAGTCAGGGGGTGAACACTGAAGCTTTCTTT. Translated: CAWSSQGVNTEAFF.

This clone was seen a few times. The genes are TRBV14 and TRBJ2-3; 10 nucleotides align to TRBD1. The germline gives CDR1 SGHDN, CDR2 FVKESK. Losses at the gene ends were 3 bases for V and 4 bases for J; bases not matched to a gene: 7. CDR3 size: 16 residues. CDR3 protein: CASSQRQGAQADTQYF. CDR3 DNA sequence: TGTGCCAGCAGCCAGAGACAGGGGGCGCAGGCAGATACGCAGTATTTT.

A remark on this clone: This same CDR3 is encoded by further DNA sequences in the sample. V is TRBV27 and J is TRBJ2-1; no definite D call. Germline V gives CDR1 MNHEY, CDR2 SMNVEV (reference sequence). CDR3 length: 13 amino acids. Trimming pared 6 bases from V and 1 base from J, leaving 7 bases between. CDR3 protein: CASSTGSYNEQFF. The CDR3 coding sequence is TGTGCCAGCAGCACGGGTTCCTACAATGAGCAGTTCTTC.

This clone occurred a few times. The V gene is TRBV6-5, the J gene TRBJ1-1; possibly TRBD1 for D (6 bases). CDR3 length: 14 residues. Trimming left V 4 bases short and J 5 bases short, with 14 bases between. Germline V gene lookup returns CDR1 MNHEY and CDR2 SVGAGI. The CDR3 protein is CASSLIQGITEAFF. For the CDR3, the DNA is TGTGCCAGCAGTTTGATACAGGGAATTACTGAAGCTTTCTTT.

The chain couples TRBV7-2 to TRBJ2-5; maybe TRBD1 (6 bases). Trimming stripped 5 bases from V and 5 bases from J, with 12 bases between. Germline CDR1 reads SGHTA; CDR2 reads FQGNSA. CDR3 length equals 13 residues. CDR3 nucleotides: TGTGCCAGCAGCCCTACAGGGCGGGAGACCCAGTACTTC. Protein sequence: CASSPTGRETQYF.

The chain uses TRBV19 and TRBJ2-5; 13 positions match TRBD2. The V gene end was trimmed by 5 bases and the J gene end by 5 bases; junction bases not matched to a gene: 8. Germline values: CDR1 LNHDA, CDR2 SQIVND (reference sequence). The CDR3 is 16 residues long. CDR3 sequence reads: CASSPGLAGARETQYF. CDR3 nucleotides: TGTGCCAGTAGTCCTGGACTAGCGGGGGCGAGGGAGACCCAGTACTTC.

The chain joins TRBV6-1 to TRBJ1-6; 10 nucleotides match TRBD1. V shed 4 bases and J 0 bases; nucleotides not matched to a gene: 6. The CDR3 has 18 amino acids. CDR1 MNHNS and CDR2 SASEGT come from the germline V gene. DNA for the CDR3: TGTGCCAGCAGTGGCCCGCGGACAGGGGGCTCCTATAATTCACCCCTCCACTTT. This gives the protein CASSGPRTGGSYNSPLHF.

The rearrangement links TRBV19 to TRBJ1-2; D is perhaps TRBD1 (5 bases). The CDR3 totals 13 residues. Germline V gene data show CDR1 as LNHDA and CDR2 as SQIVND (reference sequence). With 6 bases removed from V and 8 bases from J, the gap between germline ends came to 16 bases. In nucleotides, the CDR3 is TGTGCCAGTAGCCCTGGGACTTATATGGGCTACACCTTC. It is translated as CASSPGTYMGYTF.

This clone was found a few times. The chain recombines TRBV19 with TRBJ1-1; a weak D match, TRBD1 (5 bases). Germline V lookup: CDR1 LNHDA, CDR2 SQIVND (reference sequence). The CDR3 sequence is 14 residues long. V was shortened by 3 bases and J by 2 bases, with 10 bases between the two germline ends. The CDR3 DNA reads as TGTGCCAGTAGTATTTCAGGGATCAACACTGAAGCTTTCTTT. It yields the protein CASSISGINTEAFF.

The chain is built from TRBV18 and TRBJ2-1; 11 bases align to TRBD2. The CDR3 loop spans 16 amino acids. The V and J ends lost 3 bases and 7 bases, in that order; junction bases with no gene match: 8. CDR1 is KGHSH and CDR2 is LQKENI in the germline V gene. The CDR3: CASSPLAGGRGNEQFF. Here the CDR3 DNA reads TGTGCCAGCTCACCGCTAGCGGGGGGCCGAGGAAATGAGCAGTTCTTC.

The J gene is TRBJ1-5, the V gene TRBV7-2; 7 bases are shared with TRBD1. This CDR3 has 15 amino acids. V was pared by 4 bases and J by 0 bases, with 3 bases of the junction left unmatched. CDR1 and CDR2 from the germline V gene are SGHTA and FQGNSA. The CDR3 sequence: CASSSGQHSNQPQHF. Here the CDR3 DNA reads TGTGCCAGCAGCTCGGGACAGCATAGCAATCAGCCCCAGCATTTT.

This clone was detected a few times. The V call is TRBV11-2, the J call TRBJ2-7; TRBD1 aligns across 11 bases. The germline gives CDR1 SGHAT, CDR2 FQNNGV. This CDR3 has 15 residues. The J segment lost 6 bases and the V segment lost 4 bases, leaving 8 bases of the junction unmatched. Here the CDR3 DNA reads TGTGCCAGCAGCTCAGGGACAGGGGGAACCCTCGAGCAGTACTTC. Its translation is CASSSGTGGTLEQYF.

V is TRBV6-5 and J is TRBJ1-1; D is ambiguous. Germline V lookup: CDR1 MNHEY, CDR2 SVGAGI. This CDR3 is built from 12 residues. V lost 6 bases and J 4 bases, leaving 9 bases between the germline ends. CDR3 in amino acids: CASRGSVTEAFF. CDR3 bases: TGTGCCAGCAGGGGCTCGGTCACTGAAGCTTTCTTT.

CDR3 residues: CASSPFMGADTEAFF. CDR3 DNA: TGTGCCAGCTCACCATTTATGGGGGCGGATACTGAAGCTTTCTTT. V usage is TRBV18 and J usage is TRBJ1-1; the D gene is possibly TRBD1 (6 bases). V lost 2 bases to trimming and J lost 5 bases, with 15 bases between them. This CDR3 region has 15 residues. The germline V gene encodes CDR1 KGHSH and CDR2 LQKENI.

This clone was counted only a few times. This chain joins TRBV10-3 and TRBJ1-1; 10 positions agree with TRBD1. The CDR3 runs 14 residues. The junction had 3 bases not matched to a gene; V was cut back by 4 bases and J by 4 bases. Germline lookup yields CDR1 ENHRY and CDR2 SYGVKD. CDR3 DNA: TGTGCCATCAGTGGACGGACAGGGGGCACTGAAGCTTTCTTT. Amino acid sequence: CAISGRTGGTEAFF.

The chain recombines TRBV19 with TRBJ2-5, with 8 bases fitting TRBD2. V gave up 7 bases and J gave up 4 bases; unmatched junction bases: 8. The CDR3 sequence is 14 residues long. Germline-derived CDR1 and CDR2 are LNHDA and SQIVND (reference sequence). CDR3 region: CASNPGGAGETQYF. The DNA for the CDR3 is TGTGCCAGTAACCCCGGGGGGGCCGGAGAGACCCAGTACTTC.

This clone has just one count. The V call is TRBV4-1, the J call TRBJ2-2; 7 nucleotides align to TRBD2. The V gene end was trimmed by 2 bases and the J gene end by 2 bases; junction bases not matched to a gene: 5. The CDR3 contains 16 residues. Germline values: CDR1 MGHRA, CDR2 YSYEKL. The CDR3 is CASSQWGGINTGELFF. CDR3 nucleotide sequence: TGCGCCAGCAGCCAATGGGGGGGGATTAACACCGGGGAGCTGTTTTTT.

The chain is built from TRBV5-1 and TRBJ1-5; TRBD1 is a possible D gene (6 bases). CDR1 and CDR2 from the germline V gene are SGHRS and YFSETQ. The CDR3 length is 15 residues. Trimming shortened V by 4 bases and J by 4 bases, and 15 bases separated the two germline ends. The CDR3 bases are TGCGCCAGCAGCCTCGATGGGACACAAAATCAGCCCCAGCATTTT. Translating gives CASSLDGTQNQPQHF. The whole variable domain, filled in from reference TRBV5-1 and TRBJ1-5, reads KAGVTQTPRYLIKTRGQQVTLSCSPISGHRSVSWYQQTPGQGLQFLFEYFSETQRNKGNFPGRFSGRQFSNSRSEMNVSTLELGDSALYLCASSLDGTQNQPQHFGDGTRLSIL.

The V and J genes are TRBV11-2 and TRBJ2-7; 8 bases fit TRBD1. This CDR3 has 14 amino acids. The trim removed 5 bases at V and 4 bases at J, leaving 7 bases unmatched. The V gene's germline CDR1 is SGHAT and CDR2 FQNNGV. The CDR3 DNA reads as TGTGCCAGCAGCGAACAGGGGGTTGTTTACGAGCAGTACTTC. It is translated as CASSEQGVVYEQYF.

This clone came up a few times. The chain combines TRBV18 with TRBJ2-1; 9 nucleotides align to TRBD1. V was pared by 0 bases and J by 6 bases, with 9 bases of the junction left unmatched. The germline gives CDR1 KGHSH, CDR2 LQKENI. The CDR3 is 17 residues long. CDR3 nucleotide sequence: TGTGCCAGCTCACCACCTTTGACAGGGGGTTTATCCAATGAGCAGTTCTTC. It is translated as CASSPPLTGGLSNEQFF.

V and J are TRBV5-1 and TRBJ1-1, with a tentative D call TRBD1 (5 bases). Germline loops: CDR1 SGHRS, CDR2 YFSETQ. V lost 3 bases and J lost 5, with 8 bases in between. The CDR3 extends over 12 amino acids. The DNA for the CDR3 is TGCGCCAGCAGCTACGACAGAACTGAAGCTTTCTTT. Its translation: CASSYDRTEAFF.

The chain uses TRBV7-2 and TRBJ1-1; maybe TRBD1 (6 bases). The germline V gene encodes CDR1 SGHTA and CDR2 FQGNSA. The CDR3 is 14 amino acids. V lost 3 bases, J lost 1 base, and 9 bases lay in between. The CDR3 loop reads CASSFGGANTEAFF. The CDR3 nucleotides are TGTGCCAGCAGCTTTGGGGGGGCGAACACTGAAGCTTTCTTT.

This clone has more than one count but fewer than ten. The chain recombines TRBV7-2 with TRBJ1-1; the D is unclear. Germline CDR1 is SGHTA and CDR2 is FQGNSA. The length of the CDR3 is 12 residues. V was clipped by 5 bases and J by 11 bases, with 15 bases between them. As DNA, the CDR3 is TGTGCCAGCAGCATGAGTGAGATGCACGCTTTCTTT. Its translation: CASSMSEMHAFF.

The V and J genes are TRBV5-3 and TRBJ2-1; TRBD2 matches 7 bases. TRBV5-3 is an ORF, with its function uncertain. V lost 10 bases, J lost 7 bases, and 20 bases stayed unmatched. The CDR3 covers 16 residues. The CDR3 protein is CAGSRLVGTILNEQFF. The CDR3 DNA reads TGTGCCGGCTCCCGACTAGTCGGGACTATTTTGAATGAGCAGTTCTTC.